A selection of T cell receptor beta chains follows, all from one sample in a study of cytomegalovirus exposure and HLA in healthy donors. Data came from immunoSEQ multiplex PCR; TCRdb stores just in-frame clones and leaves some out. The sample records under 200,000 clones, about four fifths being singletons. What was sequenced was PBMCs. The receptors originated from a male donor in good health and CMV-seropositive. The CDR3 runs from the conserved cysteine through the conserved F or W. A D gene is named only where the DNA matches it firmly. Expanded clones are given a class, and other clones once, few, many or no size at all.

j_call cdr3_length clone_size v_call d_call cdr3_nt cdr3_aa
TRBJ2-7 14 - TRBV10-1 TRBD1 TGCGCCAGCAGTGCATCAGGGGGCAGCTACGAGCAGTACTTC CASSASGGSYEQYF
TRBJ1-5 17 - TRBV5-5 TRBD1 TGTGCCAGCAGCCTGACACCGGGACAGGGCGGCAATCAGCCCCAGCATTTT CASSLTPGQGGNQPQHF
TRBJ1-1 17 - TRBV7-8 TRBD1 TGTGCCAGCAGGTTCCGTCCCCGGGACAGCTCTAACACTGAAGCTTTCTTT CASRFRPRDSSNTEAFF
TRBJ1-2 15 - TRBV27 TRBD1 TGTGCCAGCAGTTATTCCTCCGGGACAGACTATGGCTACACCTTC CASSYSSGTDYGYTF
TRBJ1-6 13 - TRBV6-5 - TGTGCCAGCAGTTACGGCCATAATTCACCCCTCCACTTT CASSYGHNSPLHF
TRBJ2-1 10 - TRBV2 - TGTGCCAGCAGTGAAGCCCGGCAGTTCTTC CASSEARQFF
TRBJ2-2 14 - TRBV19 - TGTGCCAGTAGTATAGATAGGGGCACCGGGGAGCTGTTTTTT CASSIDRGTGELFF
TRBJ2-5 12 - TRBV29-1 - TGCAGCGTCCGAACTTCGGGGGAGACCCAGTACTTC CSVRTSGETQYF
TRBJ2-2 15 - TRBV10-3 TRBD2 TGTGCCATCAGTGGGTTAGCGGGGGCCACCGGGGAGCTGTTTTTT CAISGLAGATGELFF
TRBJ1-2 15 once TRBV19 TRBD1 TGTGCCAGTAGTCTAGGACAGGGGACCCTTTATGGCTACACCTTC CASSLGQGTLYGYTF
TRBJ2-1 16 - TRBV4-1 - TGCGCCAGCAGCCAAGATCCCGGGGGCTCCTACAATGAGCAGTTCTTC CASSQDPGGSYNEQFF
TRBJ2-7 15 few TRBV19 - TGTGCCAGTAGTATAGGAGGGAGTAGGTCCTACGAGCAGTACTTC CASSIGGSRSYEQYF
TRBJ2-1 14 - TRBV7-2 TRBD1 TGTGCCAGCAGCTTGGACAGGGGAGGCAATGAGCAGTTCTTC CASSLDRGGNEQFF
TRBJ1-2 17 - TRBV10-3 TRBD1 TGTGCCATCAGTGTAAGGACAGGGAGGGGGGCACATTATGGCTACACCTTC CAISVRTGRGAHYGYTF
TRBJ2-2 13 - TRBV9 - TGTGCCAGCAGCGAGCTATACACCGGGGAGCTGTTTTTT CASSELYTGELFF
TRBJ2-1 17 - TRBV28 TRBD2 TGTGCCAGCAGTTCTTTAGCGGGAGGGCCCCGATACAATGAGCAGTTCTTC CASSSLAGGPRYNEQFF
TRBJ1-1 19 - TRBV7-9 TRBD1 TGTGCCAGCAGACCGAATTGGACCCCGGGAGCAGGGGGGAACACTGAAGCTTTCTTT CASRPNWTPGAGGNTEAFF
TRBJ1-1 16 - TRBV11-2 TRBD1 TGTGCCAGCAGCTTATGGACAGGGAGGGGTCACACTGAAGCTTTCTTT CASSLWTGRGHTEAFF
TRBJ1-2 15 - TRBV7-9 - TGTGCCAGCAGCCGAGTGGACATCCACAACTATGGCTACACCTTC CASSRVDIHNYGYTF
TRBJ2-3 17 - TRBV5-1 TRBD2 TGCGCCAGCAGCTTGTGGGGGCTAGCGGGAGATGTAGATACGCAGTATTTT CASSLWGLAGDVDTQYF
TRBJ1-1 15 - TRBV28 - TGTGCCAGCAGAGCGACCGGGACACTGAACACTGAAGCTTTCTTT CASRATGTLNTEAFF
TRBJ1-6 16 - TRBV7-2 - TGTGCCAGCAGCGGCTCTTCGGGAGTGCGGAATTCACCCCTCCACTTT CASSGSSGVRNSPLHF
TRBJ1-2 11 - TRBV28 - TGTGCCAGCAGTCCGGGCTATGGCTACACCTTC CASSPGYGYTF
TRBJ1-1 16 - TRBV6-5 TRBD1 TGTGCCAGCAGTTACAGGGACAGGCCAAGAAGGACTGAAGCTTTCTTT CASSYRDRPRRTEAFF